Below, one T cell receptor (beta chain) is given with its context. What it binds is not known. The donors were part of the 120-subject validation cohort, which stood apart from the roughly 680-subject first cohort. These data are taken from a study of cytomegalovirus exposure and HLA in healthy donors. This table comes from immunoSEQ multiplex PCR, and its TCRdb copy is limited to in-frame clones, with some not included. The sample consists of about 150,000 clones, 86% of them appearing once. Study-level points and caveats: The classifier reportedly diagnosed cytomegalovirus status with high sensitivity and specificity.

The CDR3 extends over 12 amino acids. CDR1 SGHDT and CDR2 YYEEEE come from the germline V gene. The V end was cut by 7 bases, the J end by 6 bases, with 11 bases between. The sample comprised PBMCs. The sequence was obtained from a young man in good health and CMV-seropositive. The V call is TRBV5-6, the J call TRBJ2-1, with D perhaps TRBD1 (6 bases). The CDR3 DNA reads TGTGCCAGCCGAGGACAGTTCAATGAGCAGTTCTTC. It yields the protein CASRGQFNEQFF.